Listed below are T cell receptor beta chains from one sample, sequenced in a study of cytomegalovirus exposure and HLA in healthy donors. TCRdb's copy holds only in-frame clones and misses some; the assay was immunoSEQ multiplex PCR. In the table there are around 150,000 clones, approximately 83% of which are singletons. Specimen: PBMCs. These TCRs come from a man aged 40-49 years in good health and CMV-seropositive. CDR3s include the opening cysteine and the closing phenylalanine or tryptophan. A D gene is named only where the DNA matches it firmly. Clone size is given for some rows only: seen once, a few or many times, or a class if the clone is expanded.

-	TRBV27	13	-	TRBJ1-5	CASSLRRNQPQHF	TGTGCCAGCAGTTTACGCAGAAATCAGCCCCAGCATTTT
-	TRBV5-6	16	TRBD2	TRBJ2-3	CASSLKLSGSTDTQYF	TGTGCCAGCAGCTTGAAACTAAGCGGGAGTACAGATACGCAGTATTTT
few	TRBV5-4	13	TRBD1	TRBJ1-2	CASSLDRGLGYTF	TGTGCCAGCAGCTTGGACAGGGGGCTTGGCTACACCTTC
-	TRBV7-9	16	TRBD1	TRBJ1-1	CSSSLAKQGAGTEAFF	TGTTCCAGCAGCTTAGCGAAACAGGGGGCGGGTACTGAAGCTTTCTTT
-	TRBV5-1	15	TRBD2	TRBJ2-1	CASSLTSGSNGEQFF	TGCGCCAGCAGCTTGACTAGCGGGAGCAACGGTGAGCAGTTCTTC
-	TRBV14	17	TRBD2	TRBJ2-1	CASSHRGSGYSYNEQFF	TGTGCCAGCAGCCATAGGGGTAGCGGGTACTCCTACAATGAGCAGTTCTTC
once	TRBV6-5	13	TRBD1	TRBJ1-6	CASSYGTVSPLHF	TGTGCCAGCAGTTATGGGACAGTTTCACCCCTCCACTTT
-	TRBV18	14	-	TRBJ2-7	CASSLTTVSYEQYF	TGTGCCAGCTCACTAACGACAGTCTCCTACGAGCAGTACTTC
once	TRBV30	14	-	TRBJ1-3	CAWGWGGSGNTIYF	TGTGCCTGGGGGTGGGGGGGCTCTGGAAACACCATATATTTT
-	TRBV5-1	15	TRBD1	TRBJ2-3	CASSLRQGARDTQYF	TGCGCCAGCAGCTTGAGGCAGGGGGCAAGAGATACGCAGTATTTT
few	TRBV6-1	14	TRBD1	TRBJ1-2	CASSNRGSDYGYTF	TGTGCCAGCAGTAACAGGGGTTCGGACTATGGCTACACCTTC
-	TRBV9	16	-	TRBJ2-1	CASSVGLLSSYNEQFF	TGTGCCAGCAGCGTAGGACTCTTGAGCTCCTACAATGAGCAGTTCTTC
-	TRBV18	14	-	TRBJ2-5	CASSPERQSETQYF	TGTGCCAGCTCACCGGAAAGACAGTCGGAGACCCAGTACTTC
-	TRBV6-1	12	-	TRBJ2-3	CASSPGLRSQYF	TGTGCCAGCAGTCCGGGACTCCGATCGCAGTATTTT
-	TRBV2	18	TRBD2	TRBJ2-7	CASSEWLAGEPTLYGQYF	TGTGCCAGCAGTGAATGGCTAGCGGGAGAGCCGACTCTGTACGGGCAGTACTTC
-	TRBV12-5	15	TRBD1	TRBJ2-3	CATLPGTGAADTQYF	TGTGCTACTCTTCCCGGGACAGGGGCAGCAGATACGCAGTATTTT
-	TRBV13	15	TRBD2	TRBJ2-7	CASSSGLAGVVEQYF	TGTGCCAGCAGCTCGGGACTAGCGGGAGTTGTCGAGCAGTACTTC
-	TRBV6-1	17	TRBD1	TRBJ1-5	CASSVPTGRRGNQPQHF	TGTGCCAGCAGTGTTCCGACAGGGAGGAGAGGCAATCAGCCCCAGCATTTT
once	TRBV19	14	TRBD1	TRBJ1-2	CASSITGTGYGYTF	TGTGCCAGTAGTATTACCGGGACAGGCTATGGCTACACCTTC
medium-sized	TRBV4-2	17	TRBD2	TRBJ2-3	CASSHATAGGPTDTQYF	TGTGCCAGCAGCCATGCAACAGCGGGAGGGCCGACAGATACGCAGTATTTT
-	TRBV15	15	-	TRBJ2-1	CATSRISIPGHEQFF	TGTGCCACCAGCAGGATTTCCATACCAGGGCATGAGCAGTTCTTC
-	TRBV6-6	16	-	TRBJ1-3	CASSLLTPTSGNTIYF	TGTGCCAGCAGTTTGCTTACACCAACCTCTGGAAACACCATATATTTT
-	TRBV4-2	16	-	TRBJ2-7	CASSQEYPSEYYEQYF	TGTGCCAGCAGCCAAGAATACCCTAGCGAGTACTACGAGCAGTACTTC
-	TRBV2	13	-	TRBJ2-7	CASKSGSGYEQYF	TGTGCCAGCAAAAGCGGTAGCGGTTACGAGCAGTACTTC
once	TRBV7-9	13	-	TRBJ2-7	CASSLRQSYEQYF	TGTGCCAGCAGCTTAAGACAGTCTTACGAGCAGTACTTC
-	TRBV2	15	TRBD2	TRBJ2-7	CASSEIRGRGYEQYF	TGTGCCAGCAGTGAGATCCGGGGGAGGGGCTACGAGCAGTACTTC
-	TRBV10-2	14	TRBD1	TRBJ2-7	CASRNGQVGYEQYF	TGCGCCAGCAGGAACGGACAGGTGGGGTACGAGCAGTACTTC
many	TRBV9	16	TRBD2	TRBJ2-1	CASSDRTSEVRNEQFF	TGTGCCAGCAGTGATCGGACTAGCGAGGTGAGGAATGAGCAGTTCTTC
few	TRBV30	12	-	TRBJ2-1	CAWSERIAEQFF	TGTGCCTGGAGCGAACGCATAGCTGAGCAGTTCTTC
-	TRBV10-3	13	TRBD2	TRBJ2-3	CAISERLAETQYF	TGTGCCATCAGTGAGCGGCTAGCGGAAACGCAGTATTTT
-	TRBV5-8	14	-	TRBJ2-3	CASSQGLRTDTQYF	TGTGCCAGCAGCCAGGGACTCCGCACAGATACGCAGTATTTT
-	TRBV7-9	15	-	TRBJ1-1	CASSLGEGPNTEAFF	TGTGCCAGCAGCTTAGGGGAGGGGCCGAACACTGAAGCTTTCTTT
-	TRBV10-3	14	-	TRBJ1-1	CAISESLGYTEAFF	TGTGCCATCAGTGAGTCACTCGGGTACACTGAAGCTTTCTTT
-	TRBV19	15	TRBD1	TRBJ1-5	CASSIRQGDSQPQHF	TGTGCCAGTAGTATACGGCAGGGGGATTCTCAGCCCCAGCATTTT
-	TRBV7-9	15	TRBD1	TRBJ1-3	CASEGDRATGNTIYF	TGTGCCAGCGAGGGGGACAGGGCCACTGGAAACACCATATATTTT
-	TRBV30	13	-	TRBJ2-5	CAWGTGFGETQYF	TGTGCCTGGGGTACAGGGTTTGGAGAGACCCAGTACTTC
-	TRBV19	13	-	TRBJ1-5	CASSISIDQPQHF	TGTGCCAGTAGTATAAGTATAGATCAGCCCCAGCATTTT
-	TRBV29-1	12	-	TRBJ2-2	CSGGDGTGELFF	TGCAGCGGGGGGGACGGGACCGGGGAGCTGTTTTTT
-	TRBV7-2	14	-	TRBJ2-5	CASRPQGWQETQYF	TGTGCCAGCAGGCCCCAGGGTTGGCAAGAGACCCAGTACTTC
few	TRBV2	15	TRBD1	TRBJ2-7	CASSDRDSLAYEQYF	TGTGCCAGCAGTGACCGGGACAGTCTGGCCTACGAGCAGTACTTC
-	TRBV11-2	14	-	TRBJ2-7	CASSLSGSHYEQYF	TGTGCCAGCAGCTTATCGGGGAGCCACTACGAGCAGTACTTC
-	TRBV7-3	13	-	TRBJ2-3	CASSRSTADTQYF	TGTGCCAGCAGCCGTTCAACAGCAGATACGCAGTATTTT
-	TRBV15	12	-	TRBJ2-7	CATSGQTYEQYF	TGTGCCACCAGCGGACAGACCTACGAGCAGTACTTC
-	TRBV19	16	-	TRBJ2-1	CASSMSGLYSYNEQFF	TGTGCCAGTAGTATGTCAGGACTCTACTCCTACAATGAGCAGTTCTTC
-	TRBV5-6	16	TRBD1	TRBJ2-1	CASTTPGQGRYNEQFF	TGTGCCAGCACTACACCGGGACAGGGGAGGTACAATGAGCAGTTCTTC
-	TRBV6-6	15	-	TRBJ2-3	CASSYSRLTTDTQYF	TGTGCCAGCAGTTACTCGAGACTTACCACAGATACGCAGTATTTT
-	TRBV27	14	-	TRBJ2-2	CATQAGRETGELFF	TGTGCCACCCAGGCCGGGAGAGAGACCGGGGAGCTGTTTTTT
-	TRBV7-7	16	-	TRBJ1-2	CASSLGPGQILYGYTF	TGTGCCAGCAGCTTAGGCCCAGGACAGATTCTCTATGGCTACACCTTC
once	TRBV5-4	15	-	TRBJ1-2	CASSLVTGSFYGYTF	TGTGCCAGCAGCTTGGTAACAGGGTCTTTCTATGGCTACACCTTC
-	TRBV7-6	12	-	TRBJ2-3	CASSSSVDTQYF	TGTGCCAGCAGCTCCAGCGTAGATACGCAGTATTTT